These 5 T cell receptor beta chains originate from one sample sequenced in a study of blood T cell repertoires in COVID-19. Method: immunoSEQ multiplex PCR; TCRdb's copy keeps in-frame clones and lacks some. The profile shows 76,000 or so clones, about 90% of them singletons. Sequencing used peripheral blood. Receptors originate from a man older than 75 in a cohort sampled during active COVID-19.

The chain carries TRBV7-2 and TRBJ2-7; maybe TRBD1 (7 bases). Germline CDR1 SGHTA, CDR2 FQGNSA. The CDR3 spans 15 residues. V was cut by 1 base and J by 2 bases, with 12 bases left in between. In DNA form, the CDR3 reads TGTGCCAGCAGCTTAGTTGGCAGGGGGGCCTACGAGCAGTACTTC. Amino acid sequence: CASSLVGRGAYEQYF.

CDR3 sequence: CASRPGQGATNEQFF. The CDR3, as DNA: TGTGCCAGTAGACCGGGACAGGGGGCAACTAATGAGCAGTTCTTC. The chain is built from TRBV19 and TRBJ2-1; 12 bases match TRBD1. V lost 6 bases to trimming and J lost 7 bases; unmatched junction nucleotides: 7. This CDR3 region has 15 residues. Germline V lookup: CDR1 LNHDA, CDR2 SQIVND (reference sequence).

The rearrangement links TRBV2 to TRBJ1-4; weak D call: TRBD1 (6 bases). The ends were cut back, 5 bases at V and 6 bases at J, with 7 bases in the middle. Germline loops: CDR1 SNHLY, CDR2 FYNNEI. This CDR3 is 12 amino acids long. The CDR3 DNA sequence: TGTGCCAGCAGTTACAGGGATGAAAAACTGTTTTTT. Translating gives CASSYRDEKLFF.

The chain couples TRBV5-1 to TRBJ1-4; D is perhaps TRBD1 (5 bases). The V end lost 4 bases, the J end lost 8 bases, and 15 bases lay between the germline ends. Looked up from germline, CDR1 is SGHRS and CDR2 is YFSETQ. This CDR3 has 14 residues. CDR3 coding DNA: TGCGCCAGCAGCCCGACCCGTAGGGGCGAAAAACTGTTTTTT. Amino acid sequence: CASSPTRRGEKLFF. The complete variable domain, with remaining parts taken from reference TRBV5-1 and TRBJ1-4, reads KAGVTQTPRYLIKTRGQQVTLSCSPISGHRSVSWYQQTPGQGLQFLFEYFSETQRNKGNFPGRFSGRQFSNSRSEMNVSTLELGDSALYLCASSPTRRGEKLFFGSGTQLSVL.

This clone was detected only once. The genes are TRBV2 and TRBJ2-1; 10 positions match TRBD2. Germline V CDR1 and CDR2: SNHLY, FYNNEI. The V segment lost 7 bases and the J segment 8 bases; nucleotides outside the gene matches: 5. The CDR3 runs 13 residues. DNA of the CDR3: TGTGCCAGCAAAATGACTAGCGGGCATGAGCAGTTCTTC. It translates to CASKMTSGHEQFF.